Only a few counts were recorded for the clone carrying this T cell receptor beta chain. Its antigen is currently unknown. The germline V gene encodes CDR1 MNHNS and CDR2 SASEGT. Trimming cost V 3 bases and J 3 bases; bases outside gene matches: 1. This CDR3 spans 13 amino acids. These data come from a study of OX40 agonist ivuxolimab in advanced cancers. Overall study context: Cohort: 80% to 85% men, mean age 60, aged roughly 23 to 90. Study-level findings and limits: The mean number of expanded clones was higher in CD8+ T cells than in CD4+. Also present in some nonresponders was a low level of normalized T-cell clonal expansion.

Sequenced by immunoSEQ multiplex PCR; TCRdb stores in-frame clones only, minus some. The sample gives 65,000 to 80,000 clones, more than 85% of which show up once; approximately 0.99% is in the top ten. Drawing of blood for sampling happened at baseline, at cycle 4 day 1, and at cycle 7 day 1. J is TRBJ1-1 and V is TRBV6-1; 7 positions agree with TRBD1. The sequence was obtained from an adult with an advanced solid tumor such as melanoma, head and neck, liver or kidney cancer. Sequenced material: CD4+ or CD8+ T cells sorted from blood, taken in a trial of the OX40 agonist ivuxolimab. This CDR3 reads CASSDQGDTEAFF. CDR3 sequence (DNA): TGTGCCAGCAGTGATCAGGGGGACACTGAAGCTTTCTTT.